Each of the 17 T cell receptor beta chains below was sequenced from the same sample in a study of CD8 T cells in Susac syndrome (dated by TCRdb to the late 2010s). The library was built by means of the immunoSEQ multiplex PCR assay. RNA was extracted using the RNeasy kit, and about 0.45 to 1 microgram was reverse transcribed with random hexamers. The public reads were reprocessed in TCRdb via fastp at Q25 and MiXCR, keeping in-frame beta chains. Rows with a matching CDR3 protein are joined into one entry that keeps the most common DNA and genes. The sample yields more than 100,000 distinct CDR3 sequences; over 90% were counted once. Roughly 0.29% of the sample is in the top ten clones. The specimen sequenced was CD8+ T cells from PBMCs. These receptors came from a human donor with Susac syndrome.

The V and J genes are TRBV4-1 and TRBJ1-2; TRBD1 matches 7 bases. The CDR3 is 15 amino acids. V lost 5 bases, J lost 2 bases, and 8 bases stayed unmatched. Germline CDR1 is MGHRA and CDR2 is YSYEKL. DNA for the CDR3: TGCGCCAGCAGCAACCGGGACAGCGAAAACTATGGCTACACCTTC. Residues: CASSNRDSENYGYTF.

CDR3 amino acids: CASSLSPLEQYF. The CDR3 nucleotides are TGTGCCAGCAGTTTATCCCCCCTCGAGCAGTACTTC. The rearrangement links TRBV12-3 or TRBV12-4 to TRBJ2-7; D is ambiguous. V was clipped by 2 bases and J by 6 bases, with 8 bases between them. The CDR3 covers 12 residues.

This chain uses TRBV20-1 with TRBJ1-4; TRBD1 matches at 8 bases. The CDR3 consists of 18 residues. The V gene's germline CDR1 is DFQATT and CDR2 SNEGSKA (reference sequence). V was clipped by 5 bases and J by 0 bases; unmatched bases: 14. CDR3 loop: CSAYPTGGLDATNEKLFF. The CDR3 DNA follows: TGCAGTGCTTACCCCACAGGGGGACTAGATGCAACTAATGAAAAACTGTTTTTT.

The chain links TRBV10-2 to TRBJ2-3, with D perhaps TRBD1 or TRBD2 (5 bases each). CDR3 length: 14 residues. Deletions cut 3 bases from V and 3 bases from J, with 10 bases between. Germline V CDR1 and CDR2: WSHSY, SAAADI. CDR3 residues: CASSDRGPTDTQYF. CDR3 DNA: TGCGCCAGCAGTGATCGGGGACCAACAGATACGCAGTATTTT.

This clonotype has a single count. The chain joins TRBV29-1 to TRBJ1-2; D gene unclear. The CDR3 is 11 amino acids. Trimming removed 4 bases at V and 8 bases at J, with 11 bases between. Germline CDR1 SQVTM, CDR2 ANQGSEA. CDR3 sequence reads: CSVAEGGGYTF. Here the CDR3 DNA reads TGCAGCGTTGCCGAGGGTGGCGGCTACACCTTC. The whole variable domain, filled in from reference TRBV29-1 and TRBJ1-2, reads SAVISQKPSRDICQRGTSLTIQCQVDSQVTMMFWYRQQPGQSLTLIATANQGSEATYESGFVIDKFPISRPNLTFSTLTVSNMSPEDSSIYLCSVAEGGGYTFGSGTRLTVV.

In its sample, this clonotype was seen once. The chain uses TRBV9 and TRBJ2-1; D remains ambiguous. V lost 0 bases and J 7 bases, leaving 5 bases between the germline ends. Germline CDR1 and CDR2: SGDLS and YYNGEE. The CDR3 totals 12 residues. CDR3 region: CASSVDGNEQFF. As DNA, the CDR3 is TGTGCCAGCAGCGTAGACGGGAATGAGCAGTTCTTC.

This chain links TRBV7-8 with TRBJ1-3; a weak D match, TRBD1 (6 bases). The length of the CDR3 is 16 residues. Germline V CDR1 and CDR2: SGHVS, FQNEAQ. V was pared by 2 bases and J by 3 bases, with 14 bases between. The CDR3 region is CASSLIAGARGNTIYF. The CDR3 coding sequence is TGTGCCAGCAGCTTAATAGCAGGGGCGCGTGGAAACACCATATATTTT.

The rearrangement joins TRBV23-1 to TRBJ2-7; D is unresolved. TRBV23-1 carries the ORF label, with uncertain function. The CDR3 is 20 residues long. The V and J ends lost 3 bases and 6 bases respectively, with 33 bases between them. The DNA of the CDR3 is TGCGCCAGCAGTCACCCAGAGGATTGCGGACCGGGCTCCAGCGACGGCGAGCAGTACTTC. Amino acid sequence: CASSHPEDCGPGSSDGEQYF.

V and J are TRBV15 and TRBJ1-1, with TRBD1 as a possible D gene (5 bases). With 3 bases removed from V and 4 bases from J, the gap between germline ends came to 12 bases. CDR1 and CDR2 (germline): LNHNV, YYDKDF (reference sequence). CDR3 length: 14 residues. CDR3 protein: CATSRARGGTEAFF. CDR3 bases: TGTGCCACCAGCAGGGCCCGGGGGGGCACTGAAGCTTTCTTT.

The chain uses TRBV3-1 and TRBJ2-1, with 12 nucleotides matching TRBD2. The CDR3 runs 16 residues. The trim removed 4 bases at V and 2 bases at J, leaving 3 bases unmatched. Germline loops: CDR1 LGHDT, CDR2 YNNKEL (reference sequence). The CDR3: CASSLRTSGAYNEQFF. CDR3 coding DNA: TGTGCCAGCAGCCTAAGGACTAGCGGGGCCTACAATGAGCAGTTCTTC.

The V call is TRBV13, the J call TRBJ2-7; TRBD2 matches at 7 bases. Trimming cost V 5 bases and J 3 bases; bases outside gene matches: 4. The germline gives CDR1 PRHDT, CDR2 FYEKMQ (reference sequence). The CDR3 is made up of 13 amino acids. Here the CDR3 reads CASSPPGGYEQYF. The CDR3 DNA reads as TGTGCCAGCAGCCCGCCGGGGGGCTACGAGCAGTACTTC. The variable domain in full, completed from reference TRBV13 and TRBJ2-7, reads AAGVIQSPRHLIKEKRETATLKCYPIPRHDTVYWYQQGPGQDPQFLISFYEKMQSDKGSIPDRFSAQQFSDYHSELNMSSLELGDSALYFCASSPPGGYEQYFGPGTRLTVT.

V is TRBV29-1 and J is TRBJ2-5; 8 bases are a match to TRBD2. CDR1 is SQVTM, CDR2 ANQGSEA, per germline. The CDR3 totals 14 residues. J lost 2 bases, V lost 6 bases, and 8 bases had no gene match. CDR3: CSVLGLARQETQYF. In DNA form, the CDR3 reads TGCAGCGTCCTAGGACTAGCTCGGCAAGAGACCCAGTACTTC.

The V and J genes are TRBV25-1 and TRBJ2-7; D could derive from TRBD1 or TRBD2 (6 bases each). V was cut by 2 bases and J by 7 bases, with 9 bases left in between. The germline V gene has CDR1 MGHDK and CDR2 SYGVNS. The CDR3 loop spans 12 amino acids. The CDR3, as DNA: TGTGCCAGCAGTGAACAGGGGAGGGAGCAGTACTTC. It codes for CASSEQGREQYF.

The V and J genes are TRBV20-1 and TRBJ2-1, with 7 bases fitting TRBD1. J was trimmed by 9 bases and V by 4 bases; bases with no gene match: 12. The CDR3 extends over 14 amino acids. CDR1 is DFQATT, CDR2 SNEGSKA, per germline (reference sequence). The CDR3 coding sequence is TGCAGTGCTATGGGACAGATCTCCACAATTGAGCAGTTCTTC. The encoded protein is CSAMGQISTIEQFF.

V is TRBV27 and J is TRBJ2-2; no definite D call. The CDR3 totals 13 residues. Germline CDR1 reads MNHEY; CDR2 reads SMNVEV (reference sequence). Trimming took 3 bases from V and 4 from J, leaving 6 bases between them. The CDR3 DNA follows: TGTGCCAGCAGTTTCACATTCACCGGGGAGCTGTTTTTT. As protein: CASSFTFTGELFF.

V and J are TRBV27 and TRBJ2-7; possible D gene TRBD2, 5 bases. Per germline, CDR1 MNHEY and CDR2 SMNVEV (reference sequence). The CDR3 is made up of 14 amino acids. The V end was cut by 4 bases, the J end by 7 bases, with 17 bases between. In nucleotides, the CDR3 is TGTGCCAGCAGTTCCGGGGATCCCATGAGGGAGCAGTACTTC. The encoded protein is CASSSGDPMREQYF.

V usage is TRBV20-1 and J usage is TRBJ1-5; D remains unclear. V shed 6 bases and J shed 0 bases, with 12 bases lying between them. Germline CDR1 DFQATT, CDR2 SNEGSKA (reference sequence). The CDR3 extends over 14 amino acids. DNA of the CDR3: TGCAGTGCCGGGAGTAGATATAGCAATCAGCCCCAGCATTTT. Protein product: CSAGSRYSNQPQHF.